The 17 T cell receptor beta chains presented below share a single source sample, sequenced in a study of T cell responses to AZD1222 COVID-19 vaccine. Clones were read by immunoSEQ multiplex PCR, and TCRdb kept only the in-frame ones, dropping some. The sample yields 120,000 or so clones, less than 95% seen once. The material was peripheral blood, obtained on day 0 of AZD1222 vaccination. These TCRs come from an adult in good health.

J is TRBJ1-4 and V is TRBV5-4, with 7 positions matching TRBD1. The CDR3 sequence is 18 residues long. CDR1 SGHNT and CDR2 YYREEE come from the germline V gene (reference sequence). V dropped 4 bases and J dropped 0; count of bases not matched to a gene: 12. Here the CDR3 reads CASSTEPPGQTTNEKLFF. Here the CDR3 DNA reads TGTGCCAGCAGCACCGAACCTCCGGGACAGACAACTAATGAAAAACTGTTTTTT.

The chain joins TRBV30 to TRBJ1-2, with D perhaps TRBD1 (5 bases). Trimming took 2 bases from V and 2 from J, leaving 12 bases between them. This CDR3 contains 14 residues. CDR1 and CDR2 (germline): GTSNPN, SVGIG (reference sequence). This CDR3 reads CAWSPGPNNYGYTF. The CDR3 nucleotides read TGTGCCTGGAGTCCGGGACCCAACAACTATGGCTACACCTTC.

The chain joins TRBV15 to TRBJ2-5; 8 positions match TRBD2. Losses at the gene ends were 9 bases for V and 1 base for J; bases not matched to a gene: 10. This CDR3 comprises 15 residues. The germline CDR1 and CDR2 sequences are LNHNV and YYDKDF (reference sequence). The CDR3 DNA follows: TGTGCCACTTCGCGAGCGGGAGCGATCCAAGAGACCCAGTACTTC. This encodes CATSRAGAIQETQYF.

The CDR3 coding sequence is TGTGCCAGTAGTATCTGGCAAGACACTGAAGCTTTCTTT. Encoded protein: CASSIWQDTEAFF. V and J are TRBV19 and TRBJ1-1, with D uncertain. CDR1 and CDR2 (germline): LNHDA, SQIVND (reference sequence). The CDR3 is made up of 13 amino acids. V shed 3 bases and J shed 3 bases, with 8 bases lying between them.

The CDR3 here is CASSPQGDYEQYF. In nucleotides, the CDR3 is TGCGCCAGCAGCCCACAGGGGGACTACGAGCAGTACTTC. V gene TRBV5-1 combines with J gene TRBJ2-7, with 8 bases lining up with TRBD1. This CDR3 has 13 amino acids. Germline V lookup: CDR1 SGHRS, CDR2 YFSETQ. The junction had 3 bases not matched to a gene; V was cut back by 4 bases and J by 3 bases.

The rearrangement links TRBV27 to TRBJ2-6; possible D gene TRBD1, 6 bases. This CDR3 comprises 12 residues. V was pared by 11 bases and J by 2 bases, with 7 bases between. Germline V CDR1 and CDR2: MNHEY, SMNVEV (reference sequence). This chain's CDR3 is CAPGAGANVLTF. DNA of the CDR3: TGTGCCCCAGGGGCTGGGGCCAACGTCCTGACTTTC.

V and J are TRBV5-4 and TRBJ1-2; 7 bases fit TRBD1. The CDR3 is 15 residues long. The ends lost 3 bases at V and 4 bases at J; junction bases unmatched: 9. Germline V gene sequence: CDR1 SGHNT, CDR2 YYREEE (reference sequence). CDR3 loop: CASSSLGQALYGYTF. For the CDR3, the DNA is TGTGCCAGCAGCTCTCTCGGACAGGCTCTCTATGGCTACACCTTC.

The genes are TRBV6-5 and TRBJ1-1; tentatively, D is TRBD1 (5 bases). Germline lookup yields CDR1 MNHEY and CDR2 SVGAGI. With 2 bases removed from V and 6 bases from J, the gap between germline ends came to 10 bases. The CDR3 is 13 amino acids. The CDR3 loop reads CASSYQGRAEAFF. The CDR3 nucleotides read TGTGCCAGCAGTTACCAGGGTAGGGCTGAAGCTTTCTTT.

The chain is built from TRBV4-1 and TRBJ2-3; 9 bases line up with TRBD2. The CDR3 loop spans 17 amino acids. Losses at the gene ends were 0 bases for V and 5 bases for J; bases not matched to a gene: 9. Germline values: CDR1 MGHRA, CDR2 YSYEKL. As DNA, the CDR3 is TGCGCCAGCAGCCAAGATATGGCGGGAGGGCCCGAAGATACGCAGTATTTT. It encodes CASSQDMAGGPEDTQYF.

This rearrangement joins TRBV27 to TRBJ2-2; a weak D match, TRBD2 (5 bases). Trimming stripped 3 bases from V and 3 bases from J, with 20 bases between. The CDR3 is made up of 18 amino acids. The germline V gene encodes CDR1 MNHEY and CDR2 SMNVEV (reference sequence). CDR3 DNA sequence: TGTGCCAGCAGTTTGCGGGTTCCCAGCATACTTTACACCGGGGAGCTGTTTTTT. It translates to CASSLRVPSILYTGELFF.

This sequence joins TRBV2 and TRBJ2-5; the match to TRBD1 covers 8 bases. Germline trimming cut 4 bases from V and 5 bases from J; bases unmatched to any gene: 9. CDR3 length: 15 residues. Germline loops: CDR1 SNHLY, CDR2 FYNNEI. In DNA, the CDR3 is TGTGCCAGCAGTGTGCGACAGGGGCCATCGGAGACCCAGTACTTC. Its translation is CASSVRQGPSETQYF.

The V call is TRBV14, the J call TRBJ2-7; tentatively, D is TRBD1 (6 bases). V lost 2 bases to trimming and J lost 11 bases, with 16 bases between them. This CDR3 spans 13 amino acids. Germline CDR1 SGHDN, CDR2 FVKESK. The CDR3 loop reads CASSQPGTSQKYF. As DNA, the CDR3 is TGTGCCAGCAGCCAACCCGGGACATCCCAAAAGTACTTC.

The rearrangement joins TRBV5-1 to TRBJ1-1; tentative D call: TRBD1 (5 bases). Trimming shortened V by 7 bases and J by 1 base, and 20 bases separated the two germline ends. This CDR3 is 16 amino acids long. CDR1 SGHRS and CDR2 YFSETQ come from the germline V gene. CDR3 nucleotides: TGCGCCAGCTCTACGGGACTCCCGTTGGAGAACACTGAAGCTTTCTTT. Protein: CASSTGLPLENTEAFF.

The rearrangement links TRBV6-1 to TRBJ2-1; 7 positions match TRBD2. V was pared by 6 bases and J by 16 bases, with 9 bases of the junction left unmatched. Germline values: CDR1 MNHNS, CDR2 SASEGT. The CDR3 covers 11 residues. As DNA, the CDR3 is TGTGCCAGCAGCACCGGGACTAAAGGATTCTTC. As protein: CASSTGTKGFF.

CDR3 protein: CASSDNPWGGANEKLFF. The CDR3 DNA reads TGCGCCAGCAGCGACAACCCTTGGGGGGGGGCTAATGAAAAACTGTTTTTT. The chain joins TRBV4-1 to TRBJ1-4; D perhaps matches TRBD1 (5 bases). The length of the CDR3 is 17 residues. Trimming removed 5 bases at V and 3 bases at J, with 19 bases between. The V gene's germline CDR1 is MGHRA and CDR2 YSYEKL.

The chain recombines TRBV7-2 with TRBJ2-7; D call uncertain. V was cut by 5 bases and J by 2 bases, with 19 bases left in between. This CDR3 has 16 amino acids. Germline lookup yields CDR1 SGHTA and CDR2 FQGNSA. The CDR3 loop reads CASSLPPTTLPYEQYF. CDR3 coding DNA: TGTGCCAGCAGCCTCCCCCCAACGACCCTTCCCTACGAGCAGTACTTC.

The chain uses TRBV28 and TRBJ1-5; D is uncertain. Germline CDR1 reads MDHEN; CDR2 reads SYDVKM. The CDR3 has 13 residues. With 4 bases removed from V and 6 bases from J, the gap between germline ends came to 10 bases. Written as DNA, the CDR3 is TGTGCCAGCAGTTCAAGCGATGGTCAGCCCCAGCATTTT. It specifies CASSSSDGQPQHF.